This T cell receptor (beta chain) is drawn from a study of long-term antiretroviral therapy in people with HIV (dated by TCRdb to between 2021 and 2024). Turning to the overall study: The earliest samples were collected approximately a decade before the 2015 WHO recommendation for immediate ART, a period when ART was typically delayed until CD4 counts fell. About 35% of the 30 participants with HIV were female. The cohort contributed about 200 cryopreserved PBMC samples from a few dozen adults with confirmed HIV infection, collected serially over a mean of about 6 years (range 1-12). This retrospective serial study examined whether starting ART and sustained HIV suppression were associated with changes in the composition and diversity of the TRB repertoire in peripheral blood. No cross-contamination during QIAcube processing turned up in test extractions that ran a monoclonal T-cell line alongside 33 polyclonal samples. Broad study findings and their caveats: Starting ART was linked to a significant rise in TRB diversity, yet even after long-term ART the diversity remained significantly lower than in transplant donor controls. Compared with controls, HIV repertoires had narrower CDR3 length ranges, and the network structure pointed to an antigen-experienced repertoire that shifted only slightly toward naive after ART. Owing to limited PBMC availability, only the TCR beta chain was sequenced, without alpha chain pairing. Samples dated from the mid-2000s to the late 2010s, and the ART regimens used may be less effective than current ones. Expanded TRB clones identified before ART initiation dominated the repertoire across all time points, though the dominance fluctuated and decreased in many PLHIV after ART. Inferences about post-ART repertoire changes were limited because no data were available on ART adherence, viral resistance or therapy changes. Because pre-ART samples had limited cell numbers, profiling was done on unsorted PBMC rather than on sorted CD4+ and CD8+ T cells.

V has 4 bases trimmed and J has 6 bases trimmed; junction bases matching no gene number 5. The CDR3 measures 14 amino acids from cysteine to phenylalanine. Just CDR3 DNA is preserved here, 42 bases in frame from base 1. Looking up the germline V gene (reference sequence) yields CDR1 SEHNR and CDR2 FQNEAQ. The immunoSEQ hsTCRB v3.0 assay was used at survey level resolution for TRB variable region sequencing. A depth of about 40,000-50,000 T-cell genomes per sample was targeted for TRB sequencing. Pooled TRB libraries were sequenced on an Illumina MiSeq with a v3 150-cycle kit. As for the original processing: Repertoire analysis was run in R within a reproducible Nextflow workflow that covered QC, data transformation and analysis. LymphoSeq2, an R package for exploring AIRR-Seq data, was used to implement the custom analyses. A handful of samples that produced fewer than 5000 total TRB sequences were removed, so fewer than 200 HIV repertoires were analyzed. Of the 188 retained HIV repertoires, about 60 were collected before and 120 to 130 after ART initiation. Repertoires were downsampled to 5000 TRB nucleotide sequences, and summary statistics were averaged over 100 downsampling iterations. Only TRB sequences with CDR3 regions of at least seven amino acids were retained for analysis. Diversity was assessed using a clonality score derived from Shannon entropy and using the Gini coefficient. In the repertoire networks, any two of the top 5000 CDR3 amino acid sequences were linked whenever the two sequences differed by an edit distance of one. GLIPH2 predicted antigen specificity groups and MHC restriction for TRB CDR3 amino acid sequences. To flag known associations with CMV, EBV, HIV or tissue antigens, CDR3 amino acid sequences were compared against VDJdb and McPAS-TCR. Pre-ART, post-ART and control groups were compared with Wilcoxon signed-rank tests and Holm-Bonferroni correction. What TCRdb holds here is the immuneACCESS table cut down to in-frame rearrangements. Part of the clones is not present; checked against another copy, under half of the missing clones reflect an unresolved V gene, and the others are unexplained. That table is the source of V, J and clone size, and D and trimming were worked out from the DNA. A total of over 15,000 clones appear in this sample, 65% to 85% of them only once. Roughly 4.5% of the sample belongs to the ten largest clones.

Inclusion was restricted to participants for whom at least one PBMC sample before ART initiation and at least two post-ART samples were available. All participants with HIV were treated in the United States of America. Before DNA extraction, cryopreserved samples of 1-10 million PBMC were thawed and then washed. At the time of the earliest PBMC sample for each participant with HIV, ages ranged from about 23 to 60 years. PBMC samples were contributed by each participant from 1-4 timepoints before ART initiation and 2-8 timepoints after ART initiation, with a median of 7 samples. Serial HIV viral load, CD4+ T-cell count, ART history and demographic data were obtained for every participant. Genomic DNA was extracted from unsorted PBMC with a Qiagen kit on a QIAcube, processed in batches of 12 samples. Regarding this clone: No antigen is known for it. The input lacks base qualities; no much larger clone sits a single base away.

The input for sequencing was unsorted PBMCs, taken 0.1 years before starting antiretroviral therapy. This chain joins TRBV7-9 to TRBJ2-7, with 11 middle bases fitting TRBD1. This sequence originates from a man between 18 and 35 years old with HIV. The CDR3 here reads CASSSRTGGSEQYF. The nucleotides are TGTGCCAGCAGCTCACGGACAGGGGGCTCCGAGCAGTACTTC.